A selection of T cell receptor beta chains follows, all from one sample in a study of cytomegalovirus exposure and HLA in healthy donors. Libraries were prepared by immunoSEQ multiplex PCR; TCRdb keeps only in-frame clonotypes and omits some of them. The sample holds some 150,000 clones, over 70% seen once. Sequencing used PBMCs. The receptors come from a man aged 30 to 45 in good health and CMV-seropositive. CDR3s include the opening cysteine and the closing phenylalanine or tryptophan. A D gene is named only where the DNA matches it firmly. Where a row states a size, it is once, few, many or the class of an expanded clone; other rows omit it.

J gene: TRBJ2-5; clone size: once; D gene: TRBD1; V gene: TRBV6-6; CDR3 DNA: TGTGCCAGCAGTTCCCCAGGGGGTCAAGAGACCCAGTACTTC; CDR3 protein: CASSSPGGQETQYF
J gene: TRBJ1-2; clone size: .; D gene: TRBD1; V gene: TRBV4-1; CDR3 DNA: TGCGCCAGCAGCCAGTTAACAGGGGGGAATAACTATGGCTACCCCTTC; CDR3 protein: CASSQLTGGNNYGYPF
J gene: TRBJ2-1; clone size: few; D gene: TRBD2; V gene: TRBV27; CDR3 DNA: TGTGCCAGCAGTTTGTTAGCGGGAGGGCCGGGTGAGCAGTTCTTC; CDR3 protein: CASSLLAGGPGEQFF
J gene: TRBJ2-5; clone size: once; D gene: .; V gene: TRBV10-3; CDR3 DNA: TGTGCCATCAGTGCTGCAGGCATCGAGACCCAGTACTTC; CDR3 protein: CAISAAGIETQYF
J gene: TRBJ1-1; clone size: .; D gene: .; V gene: TRBV19; CDR3 DNA: TGTGCCAGTAGTATAGACAGGGTGCCAGGGAACACTGAAGCTTTCTTT; CDR3 protein: CASSIDRVPGNTEAFF
J gene: TRBJ2-1; clone size: once; D gene: .; V gene: TRBV5-8; CDR3 DNA: TGTGCCAGCAGCTTGATGAGGGACTACAATGAGCAGTTCTTC; CDR3 protein: CASSLMRDYNEQFF
J gene: TRBJ1-2; clone size: once; D gene: .; V gene: TRBV5-5; CDR3 DNA: TGTGCCAGCAGCTGGGCTGAGTATGGCTACACCTTC; CDR3 protein: CASSWAEYGYTF
J gene: TRBJ1-5; clone size: .; D gene: TRBD1; V gene: TRBV19; CDR3 DNA: TGTGCCAGTTCCGACAGGGTGAGCAATCAGCCCCAGCATTTT; CDR3 protein: CASSDRVSNQPQHF
J gene: TRBJ2-7; clone size: .; D gene: .; V gene: TRBV5-4; CDR3 DNA: TGTGCCAGCAGCTTCGCCTATGAGGACTCCTACGAGCAGTACTTC; CDR3 protein: CASSFAYEDSYEQYF
J gene: TRBJ2-7; clone size: .; D gene: TRBD2; V gene: TRBV28; CDR3 DNA: TGTGCCAGCAGTTTATTAGCGGGAGGGCCCGTTGTGGCATCATACGAGCAGTACTTC; CDR3 protein: CASSLLAGGPVVASYEQYF
J gene: TRBJ1-1; clone size: .; D gene: TRBD1; V gene: TRBV5-6; CDR3 DNA: TGTGCCAGCAGCTCTAGTCCGGGCGGGACAGGGGTGGGGAACACTGAAGCTTTCTTT; CDR3 protein: CASSSSPGGTGVGNTEAFF
J gene: TRBJ2-7; clone size: few; D gene: TRBD1; V gene: TRBV5-1; CDR3 DNA: TGCGCCAGCAGCCCAGGGACAGGGGGCTACGAGCAGTACTTC; CDR3 protein: CASSPGTGGYEQYF
J gene: TRBJ1-1; clone size: .; D gene: .; V gene: TRBV5-1; CDR3 DNA: TGCGCCAGCAGCGGCGTTCATGAGGGGGACACTGAAGCTTTCTTT; CDR3 protein: CASSGVHEGDTEAFF
J gene: TRBJ1-1; clone size: .; D gene: .; V gene: TRBV7-8; CDR3 DNA: TGTGCCAGCAGCGGTGGACAGTTTAGGAACACTGAAGCTTTCTTT; CDR3 protein: CASSGGQFRNTEAFF
J gene: TRBJ1-5; clone size: few; D gene: TRBD1; V gene: TRBV4-2; CDR3 DNA: TGTGCCAGCAGCCAAGATTTGGGACAGGTCTATAACAATCAGCCCCAGCATTTT; CDR3 protein: CASSQDLGQVYNNQPQHF
J gene: TRBJ1-2; clone size: once; D gene: TRBD1; V gene: TRBV7-9; CDR3 DNA: TGTGCCAGCAGCTTCGCGGACAGGGGCGGCTACACCTTC; CDR3 protein: CASSFADRGGYTF
J gene: TRBJ1-3; clone size: .; D gene: .; V gene: TRBV5-1; CDR3 DNA: TGCGCCAGCAGCTTGGGTGGCAGATCGTATGGAAACACCATATATTTT; CDR3 protein: CASSLGGRSYGNTIYF
J gene: TRBJ2-3; clone size: .; D gene: .; V gene: TRBV28; CDR3 DNA: TGTGCCAGCACCTACAGATCAGATACGCAGTATTTT; CDR3 protein: CASTYRSDTQYF
J gene: TRBJ2-1; clone size: .; D gene: TRBD2; V gene: TRBV18; CDR3 DNA: TGTGCCAGCTCACCAGGGCTAGCGGGAGCTGAGCAGTTCTTC; CDR3 protein: CASSPGLAGAEQFF
J gene: TRBJ2-7; clone size: .; D gene: TRBD1; V gene: TRBV28; CDR3 DNA: TGTGCCAGCAGCGGATCCGGGACAGTCTCCTACGAGCAGTACTTC; CDR3 protein: CASSGSGTVSYEQYF
J gene: TRBJ1-5; clone size: .; D gene: .; V gene: TRBV4-1; CDR3 DNA: TGCGCCAGCAGCCAAGAACAGGGTTTGGGCAATCAGCCCCAGCATTTT; CDR3 protein: CASSQEQGLGNQPQHF
J gene: TRBJ1-4; clone size: .; D gene: .; V gene: TRBV2; CDR3 DNA: TGTGCCAGCAGCCCCGGGACAAATGAAAAACTGTTTTTT; CDR3 protein: CASSPGTNEKLFF
J gene: TRBJ2-7; clone size: .; D gene: TRBD1; V gene: TRBV2; CDR3 DNA: TGTGCCAGCAGGGGGACAGGGGGCTTAAGGTCCTACGAGCAGTACTTC; CDR3 protein: CASRGTGGLRSYEQYF
J gene: TRBJ2-7; clone size: .; D gene: TRBD2; V gene: TRBV7-6; CDR3 DNA: TGTGCCAGCAGCTTAGGGGGGGAGGGCGAGCAGTACTTC; CDR3 protein: CASSLGGEGEQYF
J gene: TRBJ2-3; clone size: .; D gene: TRBD2; V gene: TRBV10-3; CDR3 DNA: TGTGCCATCAGTGAGTCGATGGGTAGCGGGGTCCAGGATACGCAGTATTTT; CDR3 protein: CAISESMGSGVQDTQYF
J gene: TRBJ2-7; clone size: few; D gene: TRBD1; V gene: TRBV29-1; CDR3 DNA: TGCAGCGTCGACAGGGGAAACTACGAGCAGTACTTC; CDR3 protein: CSVDRGNYEQYF
J gene: TRBJ2-7; clone size: .; D gene: .; V gene: TRBV7-9; CDR3 DNA: TGTGCCAGCAGCCCCCCGACCGGGACAAGCCACGATCCCTACGAGCAGTACTTC; CDR3 protein: CASSPPTGTSHDPYEQYF
J gene: TRBJ1-4; clone size: .; D gene: TRBD1; V gene: TRBV5-1; CDR3 DNA: TGCGCCAGCAGCTTGGACAGGGGGAATGAAAAACTGTTTTTT; CDR3 protein: CASSLDRGNEKLFF
J gene: TRBJ1-5; clone size: .; D gene: .; V gene: TRBV19; CDR3 DNA: TGTGCCAGTAGTATATCGGGGGGCAATCAGCCCCAGCATTTT; CDR3 protein: CASSISGGNQPQHF
J gene: TRBJ1-3; clone size: .; D gene: .; V gene: TRBV18; CDR3 DNA: TGTGCCAGCTCACCGTCGGGAAGATCCGACACCATATATTTT; CDR3 protein: CASSPSGRSDTIYF
J gene: TRBJ1-5; clone size: .; D gene: .; V gene: TRBV6-1; CDR3 DNA: TGTGCCAGCAGTGAAGCAGGAGGCAGCAATCAGCCCCAGCATTTT; CDR3 protein: CASSEAGGSNQPQHF
J gene: TRBJ2-1; clone size: .; D gene: TRBD2; V gene: TRBV7-8; CDR3 DNA: TGTGCCAGCAGCCCTAGCGGGAGAGACCTCAATGAGCAGTTCTTC; CDR3 protein: CASSPSGRDLNEQFF
J gene: TRBJ1-2; clone size: .; D gene: TRBD1; V gene: TRBV18; CDR3 DNA: TGTGCCAGCTCACGGGACAGGGATGGCTACACCTTC; CDR3 protein: CASSRDRDGYTF
J gene: TRBJ1-5; clone size: .; D gene: TRBD1; V gene: TRBV7-8; CDR3 DNA: TGTGCCAGCAGCGCCGCGAGACAGGGACAAAATCAGCCCCAGCATTTT; CDR3 protein: CASSAARQGQNQPQHF
J gene: TRBJ2-1; clone size: .; D gene: TRBD2; V gene: TRBV7-3; CDR3 DNA: TGTGCCAGCAGCTGGGGGAAGCGGGAGTATCCGTTCTTC; CDR3 protein: CASSWGKREYPFF
J gene: TRBJ2-3; clone size: .; D gene: .; V gene: TRBV6-1; CDR3 DNA: TGTGCCAGCAGTTCGGACGGGAGTGGTGCAGATACGCAGTATTTT; CDR3 protein: CASSSDGSGADTQYF
J gene: TRBJ1-1; clone size: .; D gene: .; V gene: TRBV16; CDR3 DNA: TGTGCCAGCAGCCAATCTCCAGACACTGAAGCTTTCTTT; CDR3 protein: CASSQSPDTEAFF
J gene: TRBJ2-1; clone size: .; D gene: TRBD2; V gene: TRBV4-2; CDR3 DNA: TGTGCCAGCAGCCAAGGATTGACTAGCGGGAGCAATGAGCAGTTCTTC; CDR3 protein: CASSQGLTSGSNEQFF
J gene: TRBJ2-3; clone size: .; D gene: .; V gene: TRBV6-5; CDR3 DNA: TGTGCCAGCAGTTACAGACCGGGTGATACGCAGTATTTT; CDR3 protein: CASSYRPGDTQYF
J gene: TRBJ2-5; clone size: .; D gene: .; V gene: TRBV28; CDR3 DNA: TGTGCCAGCAGTTTGTCCCTAGCGCAAGAGACCCAGTACTTC; CDR3 protein: CASSLSLAQETQYF
J gene: TRBJ1-2; clone size: .; D gene: .; V gene: TRBV28; CDR3 DNA: TGTGCCAGCAGCCCCGGTTGGAGCCACGGGGGCTACACCTTC; CDR3 protein: CASSPGWSHGGYTF
J gene: TRBJ2-7; clone size: .; D gene: TRBD1; V gene: TRBV4-2; CDR3 DNA: TGTGCCAGCAGCCAAGATGTGTCCAGGGGGATAGGCTACGAGCAGTACTTC; CDR3 protein: CASSQDVSRGIGYEQYF
J gene: TRBJ2-7; clone size: once; D gene: .; V gene: TRBV30; CDR3 DNA: TGTGCCTGGAGCCCTCGGGAAGGGGGAGGGCCATTCGAGCAGTACTTC; CDR3 protein: CAWSPREGGGPFEQYF
J gene: TRBJ2-6; clone size: .; D gene: .; V gene: TRBV12-5; CDR3 DNA: TGTGCTAGTGGTTCGTATGGGGCCAACGTCCTGACTTTC; CDR3 protein: CASGSYGANVLTF